What follows are 25 T cell receptor beta chains derived from one specimen sequenced in a study of blood T cell repertoires in COVID-19. Profiling relied on immunoSEQ multiplex PCR, and the TCRdb table lists in-frame clones only, not all of them. This repertoire shows over 200,000 clones, around 89% found once; its top ten account for 2% to 3%. The sample was peripheral blood. The source of these receptors is a man aged 25 to 45 with COVID-19, enrolled during active disease.

This rearrangement joins TRBV7-2 to TRBJ1-2; 7 nucleotides align to TRBD1. In germline, CDR1 is SGHTA, CDR2 FQGNSA. J was trimmed by 1 base and V by 1 base; bases with no gene match: 9. This CDR3 spans 17 amino acids. The CDR3 here is CASSLDVGQAYNYGYTF. The CDR3 coding sequence is TGTGCCAGCAGCTTAGACGTCGGACAGGCTTATAACTATGGCTACACCTTC.

The chain recombines TRBV29-1 with TRBJ1-2; D possibly corresponds to TRBD1 (6 bases). CDR1 and CDR2 from the germline V gene are SQVTM and ANQGSEA. V lost 5 bases, J lost 6 bases, and 16 bases lay in between. The CDR3 totals 13 residues. CDR3 sequence: CSVQGQYLDGYTF. The CDR3 DNA follows: TGCAGCGTTCAAGGACAGTATTTAGATGGCTACACCTTC.

This clone showed up just once. V gene TRBV7-9 combines with J gene TRBJ2-1, with D possibly TRBD1 on 5 matching bases. The CDR3 sequence is 16 residues long. Trimming stripped 3 bases from V and 8 bases from J, with 20 bases between. Germline-derived CDR1 and CDR2 are SEHNR and FQNEAQ (reference sequence). The chain's CDR3 is CASSFEFRVSVDEQFF. The CDR3 region has the DNA TGTGCCAGCAGCTTCGAATTCAGGGTGTCTGTAGATGAGCAGTTCTTC. The full variable domain, completed using reference TRBV7-9 and TRBJ2-1, is DTGVSQNPRHKITKRGQNVTFRCDPISEHNRLYWYRQTLGQGPEFLTYFQNEAQLEKSRLLSDRFSAERPKGSFSTLEIQRTEQGDSAMYLCASSFEFRVSVDEQFFGPGTRLTVL.

V and J are TRBV28 and TRBJ1-2; unclear D gene. Germline V gene data show CDR1 as MDHEN and CDR2 as SYDVKM. There are 17 residues in the CDR3. Trimming pared 4 bases from V and 2 bases from J, leaving 20 bases between. Here the CDR3 reads CASSSPRAEALNYGYTF. The CDR3 DNA reads TGTGCCAGCAGTTCCCCCCGAGCGGAAGCCTTAAACTATGGCTACACCTTC.

The CDR3 reads CAISTDRQNQPQHF. CDR3 nucleotides: TGTGCCATCAGTACCGACAGACAAAATCAGCCCCAGCATTTT. V gene TRBV10-3 combines with J gene TRBJ1-5, with D perhaps TRBD1 (5 bases). This CDR3 contains 14 residues. Germline V gene sequence: CDR1 ENHRY, CDR2 SYGVKD. Deletions cut 5 bases from V and 4 bases from J, with 12 bases between.

V is TRBV7-2 and J is TRBJ2-7; TRBD2 aligns across 12 bases. Germline loops: CDR1 SGHTA, CDR2 FQGNSA. V lost 1 base, J lost 2 bases, and 3 bases stayed unmatched. The CDR3 loop spans 16 amino acids. The CDR3 is CASSLELAGGPYEQYF. CDR3 coding DNA: TGTGCCAGCAGCTTAGAACTAGCGGGAGGACCCTACGAGCAGTACTTC. Full variable domain (outside the CDR3, taken from reference TRBV7-2 and TRBJ2-7): GAGVSQSPSNKVTEKGKDVELRCDPISGHTALYWYRQSLGQGLEFLIYFQGNSAPDKSGLPSDRFSAERTGGSVSTLTIQRTQQEDSAVYLCASSLELAGGPYEQYFGPGTRLTVT.

This rearrangement joins TRBV3-1 (or the pseudogene TRBV3-2) to TRBJ2-1; 9 bases line up with TRBD2. Looked up from germline, CDR1 is LGHDT and CDR2 is YNNKEL (reference sequence). V lost 4 bases to trimming and J lost 3 bases; unmatched junction nucleotides: 7. The CDR3 consists of 16 residues. The CDR3 bases are TGTGCCAGCAGCCCTCGACTAGCGGATTACTACAATGAGCAGTTCTTC. Translation gives CASSPRLADYYNEQFF.

The count of this clone is one. This chain links TRBV7-6 with TRBJ2-7; 8 bases fit TRBD1. V lost 3 bases to trimming and J lost 3 bases; unmatched junction nucleotides: 7. CDR3 length equals 15 residues. Germline V gives CDR1 SGHVS, CDR2 FNYEAQ. DNA of the CDR3: TGTGCCAGCAGCTTCAGTGCAGGGGGCAGCTACGAGCAGTACTTC. Protein sequence: CASSFSAGGSYEQYF.

This rearrangement joins TRBV11-3 to TRBJ2-2, with 12 bases that match TRBD1. The CDR3 spans 15 residues. The germline V gene encodes CDR1 SGHNT and CDR2 YENEEA. The J segment lost 9 bases and the V segment lost 5 bases, leaving 7 bases of the junction unmatched. The CDR3 is CASSPGTGGKRELFF. The CDR3, as DNA: TGTGCCAGCAGCCCCGGGACAGGGGGCAAAAGGGAGCTGTTTTTT.

J is TRBJ2-2 and V is TRBV7-2; 7 bases match TRBD2. The CDR3 covers 15 residues. V lost 3 bases to trimming and J lost 5 bases; unmatched junction nucleotides: 6. In germline, CDR1 is SGHTA, CDR2 FQGNSA. The CDR3 bases are TGTGCCAGCAGCTTTCCTAACGGGGGGACCGGGGAGCTGTTTTTT. Protein: CASSFPNGGTGELFF.

The V call is TRBV25-1, the J call TRBJ2-7; TRBD1 is a possible D gene (5 bases). The CDR3 totals 15 residues. CDR1 is MGHDK, CDR2 SYGVNS, per germline. V lost 6 bases, J lost 2 bases, and 17 bases lay in between. This chain's CDR3 is CASSDSSPIPYEQYF. The CDR3 nucleotides read TGTGCCAGCAGCGACAGTTCCCCCATCCCCTACGAGCAGTACTTC.

J is TRBJ1-5 and V is TRBV11-3; 8 positions match TRBD1. Germline loops: CDR1 SGHNT, CDR2 YENEEA. V gave up 1 base and J gave up 0 bases; unmatched junction bases: 8. The CDR3 covers 18 residues. The CDR3 loop is CASSLAARGPYSNQPQHF. CDR3 nucleotides: TGTGCCAGCAGCTTAGCGGCCAGGGGGCCGTATAGCAATCAGCCCCAGCATTTT.

The chain employs TRBV5-4 and TRBJ1-2, with D perhaps TRBD1 (5 bases). CDR1 SGHNT and CDR2 YYREEE come from the germline V gene (reference sequence). Trimming stripped 0 bases from V and 6 bases from J, with 15 bases between. The CDR3 covers 15 residues. The CDR3 DNA sequence: TGTGCCAGCAGCTTGGAACCAGGGTCGATTAATGGCTACACCTTC. Protein: CASSLEPGSINGYTF. The full variable domain, with the rest looked up from reference TRBV5-4 and TRBJ1-2, is ETGVTQSPTHLIKTRGQQVTLRCSSQSGHNTVSWYQQALGQGPQFIFQYYREEENGRGNFPPRFSGLQFPNYSSELNVNALELDDSALYLCASSLEPGSINGYTFGSGTRLTVV.

The V call is TRBV4-2, the J call TRBJ2-3; TRBD1 aligns across 9 bases. CDR1 and CDR2 from the germline V gene are LGHNA and YNFKEQ. The CDR3 loop spans 16 amino acids. Germline trimming cut 4 bases from V and 0 bases from J; bases unmatched to any gene: 5. CDR3 loop: CASSRTGAESTDTQYF. The CDR3 DNA follows: TGTGCCAGCAGCCGGACAGGGGCCGAAAGCACAGATACGCAGTATTTT.

The chain combines TRBV4-3 with TRBJ1-6; 8 nucleotides align to TRBD1. The V gene's germline CDR1 is LGHNA and CDR2 YSLEER. The CDR3 loop spans 17 amino acids. V trimming: 0 bases; J trimming: 3 bases; junction bases outside the gene matches: 4. CDR3 in amino acids: CASSQDTGGNYNSPLHF. The CDR3 nucleotides read TGCGCCAGCAGCCAAGATACAGGGGGAAACTATAATTCACCCCTCCACTTT.

The chain couples TRBV6-6 to TRBJ1-2; 7 bases are a match to TRBD1. Trimming took 5 bases from V and 2 from J; bases not matched to a gene: 2. Germline CDR1 and CDR2: MNHNY and SVGAGI (reference sequence). The CDR3 spans 13 residues. The CDR3 region has the DNA TGTGCCAGCAGTGTGACAGGGAACTATGGCTACACCTTC. Translating it yields CASSVTGNYGYTF.

The V and J genes are TRBV7-7 and TRBJ2-2, with 8 bases aligning to TRBD1. J was trimmed by 4 bases and V by 6 bases; bases with no gene match: 7. Per the germline V gene, CDR1 is SSHAT and CDR2 is FNYEAQ (reference sequence). The CDR3 extends over 15 amino acids. CDR3 nucleotides: TGTGCCAGCAGTTCCGGGACAGGTTCCACCGGGGAGCTGTTTTTT. Translated: CASSSGTGSTGELFF.

This chain links TRBV24-1 with TRBJ1-2; TRBD1 matches at 9 bases. V was clipped by 3 bases and J by 1 base; unmatched bases: 2. This CDR3 has 15 amino acids. Looked up from germline, CDR1 is KGHDR and CDR2 is SFDVKD. CDR3 region: CATSDPGQGNYGYTF. The CDR3 DNA is TGTGCCACCAGTGATCCGGGACAGGGTAACTATGGCTACACCTTC.

The chain combines TRBV6-5 with TRBJ2-1; tentatively, D is TRBD2 (6 bases). Germline assignment: CDR1 MNHEY and CDR2 SVGAGI. V was clipped by 6 bases and J by 9 bases, with 15 bases between them. The CDR3 covers 13 residues. The DNA of the CDR3 is TGTGCCAGCAGACTCGGAGGGCCAGGTGAGCAGTTCTTC. This sequence encodes CASRLGGPGEQFF.

V usage is TRBV7-9 and J usage is TRBJ1-2; D call uncertain. The CDR3 sequence is 15 residues long. Germline V CDR1 and CDR2: SEHNR, FQNEAQ (reference sequence). The V and J ends lost 5 bases and 4 bases respectively, with 17 bases between them. CDR3 sequence (DNA): TGTGCCAGCAGCCGCGGGGAAGGTACGGTCTATGGCTACACCTTC. Translating it yields CASSRGEGTVYGYTF.

The V and J genes are TRBV6-2 or TRBV6-3 and TRBJ1-2; D gene uncertain. The V and J ends lost 4 bases and 8 bases respectively, with 14 bases between them. Germline CDR1 MNHEY, CDR2 SVGEGT. CDR3 length: 13 amino acids. The CDR3 loop reads CASSFGVFGGYTF. CDR3 sequence (DNA): TGTGCCAGCAGTTTCGGGGTGTTCGGGGGCTACACCTTC.

V gene TRBV5-6 combines with J gene TRBJ2-7, with 7 bases lining up with TRBD1. The CDR3 contains 15 residues. Germline CDR1 reads SGHDT; CDR2 reads YYEEEE. Germline trimming cut 2 bases from V and 1 base from J; bases unmatched to any gene: 6. DNA for the CDR3: TGTGCCAGCAGCTTCTTAGACAGGGATTCCTACGAGCAGTACTTC. Residues: CASSFLDRDSYEQYF.

This chain links TRBV6-5 with TRBJ1-6; TRBD1 might be the D (6 bases). The CDR3 is 14 amino acids. With 5 bases removed from V and 7 bases from J, the gap between germline ends came to 12 bases. The germline gives CDR1 MNHEY, CDR2 SVGAGI. The CDR3 loop reads CASSQTGKNSPLHF. In DNA form, the CDR3 reads TGTGCCAGCAGTCAAACAGGGAAGAATTCACCCCTCCACTTT.

This chain links TRBV15 with TRBJ1-1; 7 nucleotides align to TRBD1. This CDR3 spans 14 amino acids. From germline, CDR1 is LNHNV and CDR2 YYDKDF (reference sequence). V trimming: 2 bases; J trimming: 4 bases; junction bases outside the gene matches: 4. The CDR3 region has the DNA TGTGCCACCAGCAGAATCCCAGGGGGCACTGAAGCTTTCTTT. Its translation: CATSRIPGGTEAFF.

DNA for the CDR3: TGTGCCAGCAGTCCCATCTTAACAGGGGGCTGTGGCTACACCTTC. This codes for CASSPILTGGCGYTF. This chain uses TRBV21-1 with TRBJ1-2; TRBD1 is taken as the D call from the table, unchecked against the DNA. TRBV21-1 is deemed a pseudogene. The CDR3 totals 15 residues.